This T cell receptor beta chain was identified in a study of T cell responses to AZD1222 COVID-19 vaccine. Trimming removed 3 bases at V and 0 bases at J, with 3 bases between. This CDR3 contains 13 residues. CDR1 is SGHAT, CDR2 FQNNGV, per germline. Study outcomes and limitations: Spike-specific TCR breadth and depth were elevated following two AZD1222 doses. White British people made up most donors, females outnumbered males, and clonal diversity was possibly underestimated. Repertoires were collected only later (after the peak T cell response had occurred).

Only in-frame clones appear in the TCRdb table, and some are missing; sequencing was by immunoSEQ multiplex PCR. The table includes roughly 180,000 clones, approximately 94% detected once. Comment on this clone: The antigen remains undetermined.

Samples with a second dose at about 4 or about 12 weeks were pooled together. V usage is TRBV11-2 and J usage is TRBJ1-3; D is ambiguous. The sequence was collected from an adult who received the AZD1222 COVID-19 vaccine. This sample comprised peripheral blood, obtained 28 days after the second AZD1222 dose. The CDR3 DNA reads as TGTGCCAGCAGCTTTGGCTCTGGAAACACCATATATTTT. Its protein is CASSFGSGNTIYF.